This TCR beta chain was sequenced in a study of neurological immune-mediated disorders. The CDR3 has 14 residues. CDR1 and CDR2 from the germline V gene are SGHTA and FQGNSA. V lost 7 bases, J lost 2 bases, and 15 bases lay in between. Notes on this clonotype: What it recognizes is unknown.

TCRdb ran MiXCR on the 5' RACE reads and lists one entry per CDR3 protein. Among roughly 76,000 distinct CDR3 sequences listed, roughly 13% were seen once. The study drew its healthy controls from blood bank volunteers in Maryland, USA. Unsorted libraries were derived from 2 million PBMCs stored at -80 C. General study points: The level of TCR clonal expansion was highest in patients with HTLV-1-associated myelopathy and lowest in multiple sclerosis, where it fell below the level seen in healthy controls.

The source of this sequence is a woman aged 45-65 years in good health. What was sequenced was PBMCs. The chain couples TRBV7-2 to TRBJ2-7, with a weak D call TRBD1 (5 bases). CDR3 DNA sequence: TGTGCCAGCACCCCTGACACAGGCCCCTACGAGCAGTACTTC. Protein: CASTPDTGPYEQYF. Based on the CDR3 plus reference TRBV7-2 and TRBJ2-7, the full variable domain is GAGVSQSPSNKVTEKGKDVELRCDPISGHTALYWYRQSLGQGLEFLIYFQGNSAPDKSGLPSDRFSAERTGGSVSTLTIQRTQQEDSAVYLCASTPDTGPYEQYFGPGTRLTVT.